This TCR beta chain was recovered during a study of PD-1 blockade in classical Hodgkin lymphoma. Broader study findings: Repertoire differences lack defined causes, possibly disease activity or prior therapy. Reported findings placed baseline TCR diversity lower in newly diagnosed patients (compared with healthy donors). Those starting nivolumab under 1 year post-ASCT were excluded.

The CDR3 covers 16 residues. Germline assignment: CDR1 KGHSH and CDR2 LQKENI. Trimming took 3 bases from V and 3 from J; bases not matched to a gene: 6. Every one of the patients relapsed after autologous stem cell transplantation (brentuximab vedotin exposure was variable). Complete response, partial response or progressive disease constituted the best response categories observed. Concerning this clone itself: Its antigen is as yet unknown.

The assay was immunoSEQ multiplex PCR, and TCRdb's table has in-frame clones only and misses some. Of almost 85,000 clones in the sample, approximately 88% were seen once. The clonotype was recovered from a human donor with classical Hodgkin lymphoma. V usage is TRBV18 and J usage is TRBJ2-3; 10 bases line up with TRBD2. The sequencing here drew on peripheral blood mononuclear cells (PBMCs), taken at baseline. Written as DNA, the CDR3 is TGTGCCAGCTCACCTCCCACTAGCGGGACTACAGATACGCAGTATTTT. The encoded protein is CASSPPTSGTTDTQYF. Drawing the rest from reference TRBV18 and TRBJ2-3, the complete variable domain is NAGVMQNPRHLVRRRGQEARLRCSPMKGHSHVYWYRQLPEEGLKFMVYLQKENIIDESGMPKERFSAEFPKEGPSILRIQQVVRGDSAAYFCASSPPTSGTTDTQYFGPGTRLTVL.